This T cell receptor beta chain was sequenced for a study of response to subunit inactivated influenza vaccine. Study-level findings and limits: Each seasonal flu vaccination may recruit only limited new T cells, authors suggested.

Each CDR3 protein gets one entry after TCRdb re-called the RT-PCR reads with MiXCR. The sample lists hundreds of thousands of distinct CDR3 sequences, roughly 14% occurring once. This clonotype has just a few counts. The antigen remains undetermined. The V end was cut by 4 bases, the J end by 1 base, with 18 bases between. The CDR3 spans 17 residues. The V gene's germline CDR1 is KGHSH and CDR2 LQKENI. This clonotype was sampled from a man aged 50 or older who received an inactivated influenza vaccine. The sequences come from PBMCs from blood, collected around 15 days before vaccination. The rearrangement uses TRBV18 and TRBJ2-3; maybe TRBD2 (5 bases). CDR3 sequence reads: CASSQRFLRLGTDTQYF. Written as DNA, the CDR3 is TGTGCCAGCTCACAGCGGTTTCTCCGGTTGGGCACAGATACGCAGTATTTT. Full variable domain (rest looked up from reference TRBV18 and TRBJ2-3): NAGVMQNPRHLVRRRGQEARLRCSPMKGHSHVYWYRQLPEEGLKFMVYLQKENIIDESGMPKERFSAEFPKEGPSILRIQQVVRGDSAAYFCASSQRFLRLGTDTQYFGPGTRLTVL.